These 10 T cell receptor beta chains were sequenced from one sample in a study of CXCR3-negative and CXCR3-positive naive CD8 T cells. No antigen is known for these receptors. cDNA libraries for TRB were generated by 5' RACE incorporating UMI labels. TCRdb re-called the 5' RACE reads and gives one entry per CDR3 protein, without DNA. The ten most abundant clones cover 0.38% of a sample with roughly 100,000 distinct CDR3 sequences. Regarding the study as a whole: CXCR3-expressing naive cells carried TRB CDR3s more hydrophobic than those of CXCR3-negative naive cells.

The sequenced sample was naive CXCR3+ CD8+ T cells from blood. Subset specified: CD45RO-CCR7+CD27+CD95- naive CD8+ T cells expressing CXCR3 (TNR3+). These TCRs come from a human donor in good health. Some clones in this sample may be carry-over from other donors' samples.

CDR3 region: CSTYGQTKGNYGYTF. The genes are TRBV29-1 and TRBJ1-2; TCRdb's D gene call, TRBD1, goes unchecked for lack of DNA. CDR3 length equals 15 residues. Germline V gene sequence: CDR1 SQVTM, CDR2 ANQGSEA.

The V call is TRBV28, the J call TRBJ2-7. In germline, CDR1 is MDHEN, CDR2 SYDVKM. This CDR3 has 12 amino acids. The chain's CDR3 is CASRRNYYEQYF.

The genes are TRBV28 and TRBJ1-1; the TCRdb D gene call, TRBD1, has no DNA to confirm it. The CDR3 consists of 16 residues. Germline lookup yields CDR1 MDHEN and CDR2 SYDVKM. The CDR3 reads CASTGGATMTNTEAFF.

V and J are TRBV4-2 and TRBJ1-1; there is no DNA to check the TCRdb D call of TRBD1. Germline CDR1 reads LGHNA; CDR2 reads YNFKEQ. The CDR3 length is 14 residues. CDR3 region: CASSQPQGGTEAFF.

This sequence joins TRBV13 and TRBJ2-1; TCRdb's D gene call, TRBD2, goes unchecked for lack of DNA. This CDR3 comprises 12 residues. Per the germline V gene, CDR1 is PRHDT and CDR2 is FYEKMQ (reference sequence). This CDR3 reads CASSGPSWEQFF.

This chain connects TRBV7-9 to TRBJ2-7; TCRdb designates TRBD2, a call that cannot be tested without DNA. The CDR3 is made up of 15 amino acids. Germline V gene lookup returns CDR1 SEHNR and CDR2 FQNEAQ (reference sequence). This CDR3 reads CASSPRTGGEYEQYF.

The chain couples TRBV19 to TRBJ2-7. CDR1 and CDR2 from the germline V gene are LNHDA and SQIVND (reference sequence). This CDR3 is 14 amino acids long. CDR3 residues: CASTISGNSYEQYF.

The chain combines TRBV5-1 with TRBJ1-2. Germline lookup yields CDR1 SGHRS and CDR2 YFSETQ. This CDR3 is 13 amino acids long. The CDR3 loop reads CASSLAPDYGYTF. Based on the CDR3 plus reference TRBV5-1 and TRBJ1-2, the full variable domain is KAGVTQTPRYLIKTRGQQVTLSCSPISGHRSVSWYQQTPGQGLQFLFEYFSETQRNKGNFPGRFSGRQFSNSRSEMNVSTLELGDSALYLCASSLAPDYGYTFGSGTRLTVV.

The chain combines TRBV29-1 with TRBJ2-1; TCRdb calls TRBD2, which cannot be checked without DNA. This CDR3 has 14 amino acids. Germline V lookup: CDR1 SQVTM, CDR2 ANQGSEA. Here the CDR3 reads CPGPGGGPNNEQFF.

The chain couples TRBV7-8 to TRBJ2-4. Germline values: CDR1 SGHVS, CDR2 FQNEAQ. The CDR3 loop spans 14 amino acids. CDR3 sequence reads: CASSFREAKNIQYF.